The clone carrying this T cell receptor (beta chain) was seen ten or more times. No antigen is known for it. TCRdb recomputed calls from the reads with MiXCR, one row per CDR3 protein. Here the sample spans hundreds of thousands of distinct CDR3 sequences, roughly a third being singletons. This specimen comes from a study of T cell repertoires in cytomegalovirus infection. Germline values: CDR1 SGHTA, CDR2 FQGNSA. The CDR3 loop spans 11 amino acids. V shed 4 bases and J shed 7 bases, with 6 bases lying between them. The V and J genes are TRBV7-2 and TRBJ2-3, with D possibly matching TRBD2 (5 bases). Sequenced here: cultured PBMCs, sampled from culture after CMV antigen stimulation. This receptor was identified in a human donor in good health (CMV status not recorded). Some clones in this sample may be carry-over from other donors' samples. The CDR3 is CASSSGNTQYF. As DNA, the CDR3 is TGTGCCAGCAGCTCGGGGAATACGCAGTATTTT.